The present T cell receptor beta chain was sequenced within a study of cytotoxic CD8 clonotypes in ibrutinib-treated CLL. The wider study: Researchers reported about 10 relapsed/refractory and 15 treatment-naive patients, around 17 of them IGHV unmutated. Study results and limitations: Public clonotypes occurred uncommonly; on treatment, they contracted or remained stable. Higher circulating CD8+ T-cell counts strongly accompanied higher baseline clonality, above age-matched healthy donors. Clonality went up at the time of ibrutinib response, stayed stable in sustained remission, and later dropped back toward its baseline level at progression.

Clones were read by immunoSEQ multiplex PCR, and TCRdb kept only the in-frame ones, dropping some. The data show 75,000 to 80,000 clones, with 70% to 90% seen just once and more than 35% held by the top ten. Regarding this clone: Its matching antigen is unknown.

This CDR3 contains 15 residues. CDR1 MGHDK and CDR2 SYGVNS come from the germline V gene. V lost 4 bases, J lost 5 bases, and 9 bases stayed unmatched. The sample in question was PBMCs, obtained after 24 months of ibrutinib treatment. This clonotype originated in a human donor with chronic lymphocytic leukemia. V usage is TRBV25-1 and J usage is TRBJ2-5, with TRBD1 matching 8 bases. The CDR3 here is CASSAPGTGSETQYF. The CDR3 DNA reads TGTGCCAGCAGTGCTCCCGGGACAGGTTCCGAGACCCAGTACTTC.